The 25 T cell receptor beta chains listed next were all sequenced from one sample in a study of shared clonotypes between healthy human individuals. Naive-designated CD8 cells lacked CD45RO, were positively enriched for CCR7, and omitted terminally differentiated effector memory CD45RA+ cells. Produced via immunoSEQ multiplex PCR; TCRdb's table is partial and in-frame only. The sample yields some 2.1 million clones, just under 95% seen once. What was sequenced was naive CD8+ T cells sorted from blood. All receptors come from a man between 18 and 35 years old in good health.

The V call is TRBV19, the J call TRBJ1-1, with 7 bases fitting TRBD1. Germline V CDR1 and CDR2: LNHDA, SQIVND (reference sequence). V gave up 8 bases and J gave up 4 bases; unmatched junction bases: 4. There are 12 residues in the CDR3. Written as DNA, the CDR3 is TGTGCCAGTCTGCAGGGGGGCACTGAAGCTTTCTTT. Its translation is CASLQGGTEAFF.

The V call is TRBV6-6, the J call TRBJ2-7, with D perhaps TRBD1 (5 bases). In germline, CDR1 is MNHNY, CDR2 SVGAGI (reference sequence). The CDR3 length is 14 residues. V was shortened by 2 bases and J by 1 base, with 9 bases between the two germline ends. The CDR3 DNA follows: TGTGCCAGCAGTTACCCGGACACATCCTACGAGCAGTACTTC. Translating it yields CASSYPDTSYEQYF.

For the CDR3, the DNA is TGTGCCAGCAGTTTATTAGCCGCGCCGGGCGGTCCTTCCTACGAGCAGTACTTC. Protein product: CASSLLAAPGGPSYEQYF. V and J are TRBV27 and TRBJ2-7; the D is unclear. This CDR3 contains 18 residues. The V end lost 1 base, the J end lost 1 base, and 20 bases lay between the germline ends. Germline V CDR1 and CDR2: MNHEY, SMNVEV (reference sequence).

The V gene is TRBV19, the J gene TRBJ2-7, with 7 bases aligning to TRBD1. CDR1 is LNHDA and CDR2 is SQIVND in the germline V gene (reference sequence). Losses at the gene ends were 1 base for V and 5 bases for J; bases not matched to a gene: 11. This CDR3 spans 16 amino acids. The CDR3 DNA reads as TGTGCCAGTAGTATAGTCCCGACAGGGCCGATCCACGAGCAGTACTTC. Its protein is CASSIVPTGPIHEQYF. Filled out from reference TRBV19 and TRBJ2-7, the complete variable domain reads DGGITQSPKYLFRKEGQNVTLSCEQNLNHDAMYWYRQDPGQGLRLIYYSQIVNDFQKGDIAEGYSVSREKKESFPLTVTSAQKNPTAFYLCASSIVPTGPIHEQYFGPGTRLTVT.

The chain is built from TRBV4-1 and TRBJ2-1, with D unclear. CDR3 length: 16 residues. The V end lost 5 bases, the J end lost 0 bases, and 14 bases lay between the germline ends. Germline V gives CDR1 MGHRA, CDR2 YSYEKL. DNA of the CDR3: TGCGCCAGCAGCGAGACGCTTTCTGACTCCTACAATGAGCAGTTCTTC. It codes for CASSETLSDSYNEQFF.

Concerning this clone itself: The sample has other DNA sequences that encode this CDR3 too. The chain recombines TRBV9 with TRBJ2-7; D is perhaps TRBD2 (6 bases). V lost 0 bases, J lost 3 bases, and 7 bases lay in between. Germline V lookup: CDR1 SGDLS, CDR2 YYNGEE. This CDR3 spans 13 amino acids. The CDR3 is CASSVDGGYEQYF. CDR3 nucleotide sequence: TGTGCCAGCAGCGTAGACGGGGGCTACGAGCAGTACTTC. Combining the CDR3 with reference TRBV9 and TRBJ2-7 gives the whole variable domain DSGVTQTPKHLITATGQRVTLRCSPRSGDLSVYWYQQSLDQGLQFLIQYYNGEERAKGNILERFSAQQFPDLHSELNLSSLELGDSALYFCASSVDGGYEQYFGPGTRLTVT.

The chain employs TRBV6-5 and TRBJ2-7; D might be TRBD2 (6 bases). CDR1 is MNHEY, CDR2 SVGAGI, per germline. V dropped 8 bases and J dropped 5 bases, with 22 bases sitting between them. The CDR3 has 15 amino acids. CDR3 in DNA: TGTGCCAGCGGACCCGAGACTAGGGCCCTTGACGAGCAGTACTTC. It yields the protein CASGPETRALDEQYF.

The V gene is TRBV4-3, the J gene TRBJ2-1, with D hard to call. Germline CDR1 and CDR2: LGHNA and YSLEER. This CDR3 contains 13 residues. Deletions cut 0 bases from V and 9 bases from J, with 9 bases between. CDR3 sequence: CASSQEAPGEQFF. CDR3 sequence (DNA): TGCGCCAGCAGCCAAGAAGCGCCGGGTGAGCAGTTCTTC.

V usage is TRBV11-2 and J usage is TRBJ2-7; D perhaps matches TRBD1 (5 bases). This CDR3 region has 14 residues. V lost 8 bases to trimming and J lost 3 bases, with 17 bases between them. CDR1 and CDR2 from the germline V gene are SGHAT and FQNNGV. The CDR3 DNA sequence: TGTGCCAGCGACCTCCCAGGGATGAACTACGAGCAGTACTTC. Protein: CASDLPGMNYEQYF.

The CDR3 protein is CASSLGWREQYF. The DNA for the CDR3 is TGTGCCAGCAGCTTGGGTTGGCGCGAGCAGTACTTC. The chain recombines TRBV7-2 with TRBJ2-7; D is undetermined. Germline assignment: CDR1 SGHTA and CDR2 FQGNSA. This CDR3 region has 12 residues. V gave up 3 bases and J gave up 6 bases, with 9 bases separating them.

Here the CDR3 DNA reads TGTGCCAGCAGCTTGTACTCAGGGGGGCATCAGCCCCAGCATTTT. This codes for CASSLYSGGHQPQHF. This chain links TRBV7-9 with TRBJ1-5, with TRBD1 matching 7 bases. The CDR3 contains 15 residues. Germline CDR1 and CDR2: SEHNR and FQNEAQ (reference sequence). Germline trimming cut 3 bases from V and 5 bases from J; bases unmatched to any gene: 7.

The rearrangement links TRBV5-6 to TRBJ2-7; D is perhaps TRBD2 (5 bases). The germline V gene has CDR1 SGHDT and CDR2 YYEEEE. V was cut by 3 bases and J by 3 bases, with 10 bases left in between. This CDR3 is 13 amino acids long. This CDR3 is CASSSGRYYEQYF. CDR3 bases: TGTGCCAGCAGCTCGGGAAGGTACTACGAGCAGTACTTC.

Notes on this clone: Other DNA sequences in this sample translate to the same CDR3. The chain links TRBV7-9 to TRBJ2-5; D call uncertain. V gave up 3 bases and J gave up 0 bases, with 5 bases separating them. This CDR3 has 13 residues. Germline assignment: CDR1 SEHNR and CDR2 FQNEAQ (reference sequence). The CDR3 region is CASSFGDQETQYF. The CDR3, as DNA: TGTGCCAGCAGCTTTGGAGACCAAGAGACCCAGTACTTC. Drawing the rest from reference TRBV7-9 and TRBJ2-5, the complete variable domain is DTGVSQNPRHKITKRGQNVTFRCDPISEHNRLYWYRQTLGQGPEFLTYFQNEAQLEKSRLLSDRFSAERPKGSFSTLEIQRTEQGDSAMYLCASSFGDQETQYFGPGTRLLVL.

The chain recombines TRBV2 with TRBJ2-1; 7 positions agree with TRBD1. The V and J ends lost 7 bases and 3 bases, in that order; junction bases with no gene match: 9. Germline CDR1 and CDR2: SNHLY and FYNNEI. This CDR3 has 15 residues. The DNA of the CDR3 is TGTGCCAGCACCACGCCAGGGGGTGACTACAATGAGCAGTTCTTC. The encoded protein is CASTTPGGDYNEQFF.

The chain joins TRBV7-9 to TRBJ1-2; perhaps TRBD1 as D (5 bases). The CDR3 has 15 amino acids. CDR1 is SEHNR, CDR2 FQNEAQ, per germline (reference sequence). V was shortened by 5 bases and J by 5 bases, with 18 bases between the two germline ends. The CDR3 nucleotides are TGTGCCAGCAGCGGGGATTGGGTAGGGGATTATGGCTACACCTTC. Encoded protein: CASSGDWVGDYGYTF.

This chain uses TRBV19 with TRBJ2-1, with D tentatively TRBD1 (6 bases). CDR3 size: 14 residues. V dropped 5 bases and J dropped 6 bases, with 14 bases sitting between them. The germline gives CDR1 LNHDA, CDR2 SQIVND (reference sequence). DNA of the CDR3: TGTGCCAGTAGTTACGGCCCAGGGGCCAATGAGCAGTTCTTC. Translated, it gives CASSYGPGANEQFF.

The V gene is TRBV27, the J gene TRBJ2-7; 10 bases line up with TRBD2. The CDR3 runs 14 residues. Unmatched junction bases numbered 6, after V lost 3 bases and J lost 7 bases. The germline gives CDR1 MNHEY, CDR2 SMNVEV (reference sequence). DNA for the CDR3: TGTGCCAGCAGTTTGTTAGCGGGAGGTGGAGAGCAGTACTTC. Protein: CASSLLAGGGEQYF.

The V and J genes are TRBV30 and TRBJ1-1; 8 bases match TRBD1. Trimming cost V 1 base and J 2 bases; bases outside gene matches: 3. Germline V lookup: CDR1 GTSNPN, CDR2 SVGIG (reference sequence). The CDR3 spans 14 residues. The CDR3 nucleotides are TGTGCCTGGAGTGAAACAGGGGGAAACACTGAAGCTTTCTTT. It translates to CAWSETGGNTEAFF.

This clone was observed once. DNA of the CDR3: TGTGCCAGCAGCTCCCCCGCGGAGAGGGGCACTGAAGCTTTCTTT. Its protein product is CASSSPAERGTEAFF. This rearrangement joins TRBV5-6 to TRBJ1-1, with a possible D match to TRBD1 (5 bases). Germline V gene lookup returns CDR1 SGHDT and CDR2 YYEEEE. The CDR3 is made up of 15 amino acids. The ends were cut back, 3 bases at V and 4 bases at J, with 16 bases in the middle. The full variable domain, with the rest looked up from reference TRBV5-6 and TRBJ1-1, is DAGVTQSPTHLIKTRGQQVTLRCSPKSGHDTVSWYQQALGQGPQFIFQYYEEEERQRGNFPDRFSGHQFPNYSSELNVNALLLGDSALYLCASSSPAERGTEAFFGQGTRLTVV.

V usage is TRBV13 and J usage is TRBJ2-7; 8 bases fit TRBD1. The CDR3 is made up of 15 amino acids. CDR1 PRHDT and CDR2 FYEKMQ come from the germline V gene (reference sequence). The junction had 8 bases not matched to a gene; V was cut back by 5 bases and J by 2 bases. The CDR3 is CASSGRDRQTYEQYF. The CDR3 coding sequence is TGTGCCAGCAGCGGACGGGACAGGCAAACCTACGAGCAGTACTTC.

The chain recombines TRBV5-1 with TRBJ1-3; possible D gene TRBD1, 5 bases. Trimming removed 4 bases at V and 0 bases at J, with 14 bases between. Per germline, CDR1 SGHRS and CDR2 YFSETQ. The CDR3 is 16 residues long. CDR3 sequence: CASSLDGTISGNTIYF. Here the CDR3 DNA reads TGCGCCAGCAGCCTAGACGGGACCATCTCTGGAAACACCATATATTTT.

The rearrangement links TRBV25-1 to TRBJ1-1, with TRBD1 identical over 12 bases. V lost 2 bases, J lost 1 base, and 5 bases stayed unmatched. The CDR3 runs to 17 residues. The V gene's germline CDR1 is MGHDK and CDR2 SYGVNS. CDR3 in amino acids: CASSEGDRGRGNTEAFF. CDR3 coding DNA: TGTGCCAGCAGTGAAGGGGACAGGGGGCGGGGGAACACTGAAGCTTTCTTT.

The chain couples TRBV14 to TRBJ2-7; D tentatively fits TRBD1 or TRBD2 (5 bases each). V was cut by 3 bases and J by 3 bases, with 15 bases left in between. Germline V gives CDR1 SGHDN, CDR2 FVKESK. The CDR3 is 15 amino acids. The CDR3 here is CASSQGDGAFYEQYF. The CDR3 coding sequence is TGTGCCAGCAGCCAGGGGGACGGGGCCTTCTACGAGCAGTACTTC. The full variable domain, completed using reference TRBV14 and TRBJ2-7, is EAGVTQFPSHSVIEKGQTVTLRCDPISGHDNLYWYRRVMGKEIKFLLHFVKESKQDESGMPNNRFLAERTGGTYSTLKVQPAELEDSGVYFCASSQGDGAFYEQYFGPGTRLTVT.

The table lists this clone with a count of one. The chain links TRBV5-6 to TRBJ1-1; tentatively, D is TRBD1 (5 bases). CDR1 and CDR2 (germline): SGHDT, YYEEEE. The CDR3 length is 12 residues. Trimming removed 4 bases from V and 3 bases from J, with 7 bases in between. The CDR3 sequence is CASSEGYTEAFF. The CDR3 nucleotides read TGTGCCAGCAGCGAGGGGTACACTGAAGCTTTCTTT.

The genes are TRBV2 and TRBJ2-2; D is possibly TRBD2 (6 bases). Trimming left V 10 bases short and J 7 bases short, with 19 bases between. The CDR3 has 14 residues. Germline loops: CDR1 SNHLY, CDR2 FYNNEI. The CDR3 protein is CATLSEGAGGELFF. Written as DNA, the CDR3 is TGTGCCACCCTAAGTGAGGGAGCGGGCGGGGAGCTGTTTTTT. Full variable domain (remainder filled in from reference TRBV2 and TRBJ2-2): EPEVTQTPSHQVTQMGQEVILRCVPISNHLYFYWYRQILGQKVEFLVSFYNNEISEKSEIFDDQFSVERPDGSNFTLKIRSTKLEDSAMYFCATLSEGAGGELFFGEGSRLTVL.